One T cell receptor beta chain is described in this entry. The CDR3 is 14 amino acids. With 1 base removed from V and 2 bases from J, the gap between germline ends came to 9 bases. Germline CDR1 is SGHDT and CDR2 is YYEEEE. The sample belongs to a study of technical replicates of blood from several donors. TCRdb's table, derived via immunoSEQ multiplex PCR, lists solely in-frame clones and lacks some. This table holds tens of thousands of clones, approximately 92% found once. What was sequenced was PBMCs. This sequence joins TRBV5-6 and TRBJ1-2; the D is unclear. The TCR was taken from a human donor in good health. Some clones in this sample may be carry-over from other donors' samples. The CDR3 DNA follows: TGTGCCAGCAGCTTGTGGCCGGGAAACTATGGCTACACCTTC. This gives the protein CASSLWPGNYGYTF.